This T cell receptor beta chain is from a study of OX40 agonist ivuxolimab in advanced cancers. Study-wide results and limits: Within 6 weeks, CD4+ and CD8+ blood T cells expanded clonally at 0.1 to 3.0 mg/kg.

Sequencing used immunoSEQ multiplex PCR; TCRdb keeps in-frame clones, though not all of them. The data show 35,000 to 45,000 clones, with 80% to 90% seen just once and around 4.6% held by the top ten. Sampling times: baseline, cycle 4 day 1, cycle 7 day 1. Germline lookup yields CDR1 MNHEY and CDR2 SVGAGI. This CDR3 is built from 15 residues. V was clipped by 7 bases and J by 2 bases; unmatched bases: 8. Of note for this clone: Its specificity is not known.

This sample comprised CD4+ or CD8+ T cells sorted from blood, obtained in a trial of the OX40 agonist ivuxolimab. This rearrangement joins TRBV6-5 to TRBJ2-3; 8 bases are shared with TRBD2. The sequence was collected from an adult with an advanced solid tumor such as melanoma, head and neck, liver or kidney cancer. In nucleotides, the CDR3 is TGTGCCAGCACCACTAGCGGAGGGAACACAGATACGCAGTATTTT. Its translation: CASTTSGGNTDTQYF.